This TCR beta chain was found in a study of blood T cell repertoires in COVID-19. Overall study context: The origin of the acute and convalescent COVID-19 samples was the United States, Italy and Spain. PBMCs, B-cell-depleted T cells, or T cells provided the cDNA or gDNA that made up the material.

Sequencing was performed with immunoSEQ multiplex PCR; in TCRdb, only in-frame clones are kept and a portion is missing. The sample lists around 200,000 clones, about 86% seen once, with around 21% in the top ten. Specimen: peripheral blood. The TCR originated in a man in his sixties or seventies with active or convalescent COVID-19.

CDR3 DNA: TGTGCCAGCAGCTTAGGCGGGCGGGACAGCGAGCAGTTCTTC. Protein: CASSLGGRDSEQFF. The gene calls are TRBV11-2 and TRBJ2-1, with a possible D match to TRBD1 (7 bases). Germline-derived CDR1 and CDR2 are SGHAT and FQNNGV. Deletions cut 1 base from V and 10 bases from J, with 14 bases between. The CDR3 sequence is 14 residues long.